A single count supports the clone carrying this TCR beta chain. The antigen remains undetermined. The data stem from a study of T cell repertoires in aging, cancer and after chemotherapy. Amplification of TCR beta used genomic DNA extracted from peripheral blood. The study's findings and limits: No conclusions about immunological memory after chemotherapy can be drawn from the repertoire data. In cancer patients, declining TCR diversity with age involved lost richness and lost evenness.

A mixed TRB-A/B primer pool amplified rearranged TRB by multiplex touch-down PCR. TCRdb called the multiplex PCR reads again in MiXCR, with one record for every CDR3 protein. The table records some 7,900 distinct CDR3 sequences, about 33% of them present only once. J lost 4 bases, V lost 10 bases, and 10 bases had no gene match. Germline V lookup: CDR1 MNHEY, CDR2 SVGAGI. The CDR3 extends over 15 amino acids. The clonotype was recovered from a human donor in good health. The sequenced material came from blood. J is TRBJ2-7 and V is TRBV6-5, with 13 bases aligning to TRBD2. Here the CDR3 DNA reads TGTGCCATCCGTGAAGAGGGACTAGCGGGATACGAGCAGTACTTC. It codes for CAIREEGLAGYEQYF.